The T cell receptor beta chain under discussion was sequenced for a study of CD8+ T cells in alopecia areata. Germline lookup yields CDR1 GTSNPN and CDR2 SVGIG (reference sequence). CDR3 length: 12 residues. V was pared by 4 bases and J by 6 bases, with 5 bases of the junction left unmatched. cDNA reverse transcribed from extracted RNA served as the sequencing template. Using immunoSEQ multiplex PCR, the repertoire was profiled, and TCRdb retains in-frame clones only, with some absent. The sample holds 90,000 to 100,000 clones, less than 50% seen once. This clone turned up a few times. The sequenced sample consisted of CD4+ T cells sorted from blood. The receptor's source is a human donor with alopecia areata. This chain connects TRBV30 to TRBJ2-5; 7 bases align to TRBD1. The CDR3 DNA sequence: TGTGCCTGGAACAGGGGCGAGAAGACCCAGTACTTC. This sequence encodes CAWNRGEKTQYF.